This TCR beta chain was sequenced for a study of T cell repertoires in cytomegalovirus infection. Study background: Epitope selection comprised recently identified HLA-C-restricted CMV epitopes and well-studied HLA-B-restricted CMV epitopes. Evidence of both CMV infection and a matching HLA type came from public TCR beta signatures.

TCRdb recomputed calls from the reads with MiXCR, one row per CDR3 protein. The sample lists 680,000 or so distinct CDR3 sequences, 33% occurring once. Broader study findings: Adding up the frequency of public TCR beta families identified people who carried CMV plus the relevant HLA.

Details on this clonotype: Antigen specificity is unknown.

This sample comprised cultured PBMCs, obtained from culture after CMV antigen stimulation. The sequence was collected from a human donor in good health (CMV status not recorded). Some clones in this sample may be carry-over from other donors' samples.

The CDR3 loop is CASSQDGTGGETQYF. CDR3 nucleotide sequence: TGCGCCAGCAGCCAAGATGGAACGGGGGGAGAGACCCAGTACTTC. This chain links TRBV4-3 with TRBJ2-5; 7 positions match TRBD2. V lost 0 bases, J lost 4 bases, and 5 bases stayed unmatched. Germline-derived CDR1 and CDR2 are LGHNA and YSLEER. The CDR3 extends over 15 amino acids.